This TCR beta chain was sequenced in a study of blood T cell repertoires in COVID-19. About the study: In each case, the material was cDNA or gDNA derived from T cells, B-cell-depleted T cells, or PBMCs.

Source study methods: Amplification of reference gene primers was used by the study to estimate nucleated cell counts. The table came from immunoSEQ multiplex PCR; TCRdb's copy has only in-frame clones and leaves some out. The DNA was the basis for D and trimming; V, J and clone size are from that table. This sample yields 250,000 to 350,000 clones, of which roughly 80% are seen a single time; more than 1.2% belongs to the top ten. The J segment lost 0 bases and the V segment lost 5 bases, leaving 1 base of the junction unmatched. CDR3 length equals 16 residues. Germline CDR1 is LNHDA and CDR2 is SQIVND (reference sequence). With regard to this clone: This sample also contains other DNA sequences that code for the same CDR3.

The V gene is TRBV19, the J gene TRBJ2-1; TRBD2 agrees at 13 bases. The receptor's source is a human donor with COVID-19, enrolled during active disease. The donor label of this sample is uncertain. The sample taken for sequencing was peripheral blood. The CDR3 reads CASSRTSGSSYNEQFF. The CDR3 DNA follows: TGTGCCAGTAGTCGGACTAGCGGGAGCTCCTACAATGAGCAGTTCTTC.